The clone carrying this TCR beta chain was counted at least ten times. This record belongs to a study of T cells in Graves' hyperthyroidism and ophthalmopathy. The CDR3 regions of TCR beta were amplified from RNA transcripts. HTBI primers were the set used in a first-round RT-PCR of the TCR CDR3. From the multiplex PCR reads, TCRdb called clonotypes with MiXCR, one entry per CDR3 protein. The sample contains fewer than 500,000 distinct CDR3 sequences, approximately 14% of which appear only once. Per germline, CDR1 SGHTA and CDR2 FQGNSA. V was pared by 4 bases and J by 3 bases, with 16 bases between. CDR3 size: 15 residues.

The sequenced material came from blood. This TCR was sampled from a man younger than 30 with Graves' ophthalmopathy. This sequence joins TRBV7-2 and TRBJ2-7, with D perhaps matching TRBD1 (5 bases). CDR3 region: CASSSDGSGNYEQYF. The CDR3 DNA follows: TGTGCCAGCAGCTCCGACGGGTCAGGGAACTACGAGCAGTACTTC.